One and the same sample provided the 23 T cell receptor beta chains below, sequenced in a study of T cells after yellow fever vaccination. TCRdb re-called the 5' RACE reads through MiXCR, storing one row per CDR3 protein. The sample contains hundreds of thousands of distinct CDR3 sequences, approximately 15% of which appear only once. Source: PBMCs, taken on the day of the yellow fever booster vaccination. The receptors shown here come from a young man who received the YFV17D yellow fever vaccine.

The gene calls are TRBV5-1 and TRBJ1-5; 7 nucleotides line up with TRBD1. The CDR3 totals 16 residues. J lost 5 bases, V lost 5 bases, and 13 bases had no gene match. CDR1 and CDR2 from the germline V gene are SGHRS and YFSETQ. CDR3 residues: CASRNDRVLSDQPQHF. The CDR3 DNA reads as TGCGCCAGCAGGAACGACAGGGTGCTTTCGGATCAGCCCCAGCATTTT.

Ten or more counts support this clonotype. The chain links TRBV5-1 to TRBJ2-7, with TRBD1 matching 10 bases. V lost 0 bases, J lost 3 bases, and 0 bases stayed unmatched. This CDR3 comprises 14 residues. CDR1 and CDR2 from the germline V gene are SGHRS and YFSETQ. The CDR3 region has the DNA TGCGCCAGCAGCTTGGGGGACAGGGGCTACGAGCAGTACTTC. Its protein product is CASSLGDRGYEQYF.

The chain is built from TRBV30 and TRBJ1-1, with D maybe TRBD1 (5 bases). CDR1 is GTSNPN, CDR2 SVGIG, per germline (reference sequence). The CDR3 contains 12 residues. V was trimmed by 3 bases and J by 4 bases, leaving 9 bases between them. The CDR3 nucleotides read TGTGCCTGGAGGGGGGTTTTCACTGAAGCTTTCTTT. Translated, it gives CAWRGVFTEAFF.

The V and J genes are TRBV4-3 and TRBJ2-3, with TRBD2 matching over 11 bases. This CDR3 is built from 18 residues. J gave up 3 bases and V 3 bases, and 11 bases lay outside the gene matches. Germline CDR1 LGHNA, CDR2 YSLEER. The CDR3 DNA reads TGCGCCAGCAGCCAGAGCCCGATAGCGGGAGGGTGGACAGATACGCAGTATTTT. It yields the protein CASSQSPIAGGWTDTQYF.

This clonotype was recorded a few times. The V and J genes are TRBV19 and TRBJ2-1, with D possibly matching TRBD1 (6 bases). The CDR3 spans 13 residues. Trimming left V 4 bases short and J 7 bases short, with 11 bases between. Germline CDR1 reads LNHDA; CDR2 reads SQIVND (reference sequence). CDR3 sequence (DNA): TGTGCCAGTAGTAAGACAGGAGAAAATGAGCAGTTCTTC. It is translated as CASSKTGENEQFF.

The rearrangement links TRBV12-3 or TRBV12-4 to TRBJ2-1; unclear D gene. The CDR3 totals 13 residues. V lost 10 bases to trimming and J lost 9 bases, with 19 bases between them. CDR3 protein: CATSTIPGGEQFF. CDR3 nucleotide sequence: TGTGCCACCTCCACAATCCCTGGTGGTGAGCAGTTCTTC.

The chain uses TRBV7-9 and TRBJ2-1, with D uncertain. The V and J ends lost 5 bases and 7 bases respectively, with 6 bases between them. CDR1 is SEHNR, CDR2 FQNEAQ, per germline (reference sequence). The CDR3 sequence is 11 residues long. This CDR3 is CASSAFNEQFF. The CDR3 nucleotides read TGTGCCAGCAGCGCCTTTAATGAGCAGTTCTTC. Complete variable domain (other parts from reference TRBV7-9 and TRBJ2-1): DTGVSQNPRHKITKRGQNVTFRCDPISEHNRLYWYRQTLGQGPEFLTYFQNEAQLEKSRLLSDRFSAERPKGSFSTLEIQRTEQGDSAMYLCASSAFNEQFFGPGTRLTVL.

The chain combines TRBV6-1 with TRBJ2-5, with D perhaps assigned TRBD1 or TRBD2 (5 bases each). Trimming took off 6 bases at V and 5 bases at J, with 19 bases between the two ends. CDR3 length equals 15 residues. Per germline, CDR1 MNHNS and CDR2 SASEGT. In DNA form, the CDR3 reads TGTGCCAGCAGGACAGACAGAACCTGGGGGGAGACCCAGTACTTC. This sequence encodes CASRTDRTWGETQYF.

This clonotype was detected only a few times. This rearrangement joins TRBV18 to TRBJ1-5; 8 bases fit TRBD1. Germline V gene data show CDR1 as KGHSH and CDR2 as LQKENI. The CDR3 sequence is 16 residues long. With 2 bases clipped from V and 3 bases from J, the junction kept 6 bases outside the gene matches. CDR3 nucleotide sequence: TGTGCCAGCTCACCAGGACAGGGACCGGTCAATCAGCCCCAGCATTTT. Translating gives CASSPGQGPVNQPQHF.

The genes are TRBV20-1 and TRBJ2-1; TRBD2 might be the D (5 bases). Germline V gene sequence: CDR1 DFQATT, CDR2 SNEGSKA (reference sequence). This CDR3 contains 13 residues. Trimming stripped 4 bases from V and 7 bases from J, with 14 bases between. In DNA, the CDR3 is TGCAGTGCTACTGGACTCCAAGGTAATGAGCAGTTCTTC. Protein: CSATGLQGNEQFF.

J is TRBJ2-7 and V is TRBV10-2, with 7 bases that match TRBD1. The germline gives CDR1 WSHSY, CDR2 SAAADI. Trimming removed 4 bases from V and 3 bases from J; junction bases left unmatched: 6. This CDR3 is 14 amino acids long. CDR3 residues: CASSVRGPGYEQYF. The CDR3 DNA reads TGCGCCAGCAGTGTAAGGGGGCCCGGCTACGAGCAGTACTTC.

The V gene is TRBV4-3, the J gene TRBJ2-7; D not certain. The CDR3 length is 13 residues. The germline V and J ends were trimmed by 0 bases and 4 bases, with 7 bases remaining between them. Germline-derived CDR1 and CDR2 are LGHNA and YSLEER. The CDR3: CASSQDEEYEQYF. The DNA for the CDR3 is TGCGCCAGCAGCCAAGACGAGGAGTACGAGCAGTACTTC.

This clonotype was detected only a few times. The V and J genes are TRBV20-1 and TRBJ2-5; D uncertain. The CDR3 consists of 16 residues. Germline CDR1 and CDR2: DFQATT and SNEGSKA (reference sequence). The ends were cut back, 4 bases at V and 4 bases at J, with 22 bases in the middle. The CDR3: CSATPDTISKLETQYF. The DNA of the CDR3 is TGCAGTGCTACGCCCGACACCATTTCTAAGTTAGAGACCCAGTACTTC.

This clonotype showed up many times. One junction end does not reproduce the germline sequence, and a read error may be involved. The chain joins TRBV5-1 to TRBJ2-5; no clear D gene. Per the germline V gene, CDR1 is SGHRS and CDR2 is YFSETQ. The CDR3 length is 13 residues. The CDR3: CASSLTGRETQYF. Written as DNA, the CDR3 is TGTGCCAGCAGTTTAACCGGCCGGGAGACCCAGTACTTC. The complete variable domain, with remaining parts taken from reference TRBV5-1 and TRBJ2-5, reads KAGVTQTPRYLIKTRGQQVTLSCSPISGHRSVSWYQQTPGQGLQFLFEYFSETQRNKGNFPGRFSGRQFSNSRSEMNVSTLELGDSALYLCASSLTGRETQYFGPGTRLLVL.

V is TRBV11-2 and J is TRBJ2-1; D might be TRBD1 (5 bases). The germline V gene has CDR1 SGHAT and CDR2 FQNNGV. Trimming removed 5 bases from V and 5 bases from J, with 19 bases in between. The CDR3 consists of 16 residues. CDR3 loop: CASSILQIDRHNEQFF. Written as DNA, the CDR3 is TGTGCCAGCAGCATCCTCCAAATTGACAGACACAATGAGCAGTTCTTC.

This clonotype was picked up a small number of times. The V call is TRBV20-1, the J call TRBJ1-1; D not certain. The length of the CDR3 is 12 residues. Looked up from germline, CDR1 is DFQATT and CDR2 is SNEGSKA (reference sequence). The V and J ends lost 0 bases and 11 bases respectively, with 13 bases between them. This chain's CDR3 is CSAREDPSPAFF. CDR3 coding DNA: TGCAGTGCTAGAGAGGACCCCTCTCCCGCTTTCTTT.

This clonotype was seen only a few times. This chain uses TRBV20-1 with TRBJ2-7; TRBD2 aligns across 9 bases. CDR3 length: 14 amino acids. Germline assignment: CDR1 DFQATT and CDR2 SNEGSKA (reference sequence). V lost 0 bases to trimming and J lost 7 bases; unmatched junction nucleotides: 7. CDR3 sequence: CSARDPAGGGEQYF. The CDR3, as DNA: TGCAGTGCTAGAGATCCCGCGGGAGGGGGAGAGCAGTACTTC.

This clonotype was observed a handful of times. The chain uses TRBV19 and TRBJ1-5; D gene ambiguous. The CDR3 runs 14 residues. V was pared by 5 bases and J by 4 bases, with 12 bases between. Germline V lookup: CDR1 LNHDA, CDR2 SQIVND (reference sequence). Here the CDR3 reads CASSLRETNQPQHF. The CDR3 nucleotides read TGTGCCAGTAGTTTACGGGAAACAAATCAGCCCCAGCATTTT.

This sequence joins TRBV3-1 and TRBJ2-7, with TRBD2 matching over 11 bases. Germline CDR1 reads LGHDT; CDR2 reads YNNKEL (reference sequence). This CDR3 has 15 amino acids. V was clipped by 5 bases and J by 3 bases; unmatched bases: 6. The CDR3 DNA reads TGTGCCAGCAGCACGTCGACTAGCGGGAACTACGAGCAGTACTTC. This encodes CASSTSTSGNYEQYF.

The chain recombines TRBV18 with TRBJ2-6, with D perhaps TRBD2 (5 bases). The CDR3 sequence is 18 residues long. The V gene lost 1 base and the J gene lost 6 bases, with 19 bases spanning the gap. Germline CDR1 reads KGHSH; CDR2 reads LQKENI. The CDR3 region has the DNA TGTGCCAGCTCACCACTTCAGGCGACAAGAGGGTTGGCCAACGTCCTGACTTTC. Amino acids: CASSPLQATRGLANVLTF.

This clonotype was recorded a few times. One end of the junction does not line up with germline, which may come from a read error. The J gene is TRBJ2-7, the V gene TRBV7-3; no clear D gene. Germline CDR1 reads SGHTA; CDR2 reads FQGTGA. The CDR3 totals 9 residues. CDR3 loop: CASSSPPYF. Here the CDR3 DNA reads TGTGCCAGCAGCTCGCCTCCTTATTTC.

This clonotype was counted many times. The CDR3 sequence: CASSLPSQPQHF. In DNA, the CDR3 is TGTGCCAGCAGCTTACCTAGCCAGCCCCAGCATTTT. V usage is TRBV7-6 and J usage is TRBJ1-5; D remains unclear. Trimming took 2 bases from V and 7 from J, leaving 6 bases between them. The CDR3 runs to 12 residues. The germline V gene has CDR1 SGHVS and CDR2 FNYEAQ.

This clonotype showed up just a few times. This chain uses TRBV20-1 with TRBJ2-1; possibly TRBD2 for D (5 bases). This CDR3 spans 13 amino acids. Trimming shortened V by 5 bases and J by 5 bases, and 13 bases separated the two germline ends. The germline CDR1 and CDR2 sequences are DFQATT and SNEGSKA (reference sequence). The CDR3 protein is CSALYREDNEQFF. The CDR3 DNA reads TGCAGTGCTCTATACCGGGAAGACAATGAGCAGTTCTTC.